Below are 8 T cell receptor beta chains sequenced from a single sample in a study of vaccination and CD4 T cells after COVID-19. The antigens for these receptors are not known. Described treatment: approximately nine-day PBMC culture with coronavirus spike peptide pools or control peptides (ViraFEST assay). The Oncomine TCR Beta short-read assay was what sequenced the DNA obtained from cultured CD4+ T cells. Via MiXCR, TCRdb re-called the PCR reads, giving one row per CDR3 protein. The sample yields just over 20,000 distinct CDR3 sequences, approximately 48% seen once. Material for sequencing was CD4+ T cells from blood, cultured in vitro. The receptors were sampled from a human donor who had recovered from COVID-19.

CDR3 amino acids: CASRTLKGSGQPQHF. CDR3 DNA sequence: TGTGCCAGCAGAACCCTCAAAGGCTCTGGTCAGCCCCAGCATTTT. The V and J genes are TRBV28 and TRBJ1-5; D not resolved. V lost 6 bases and J 6 bases, leaving 18 bases between the germline ends. The CDR3 is 15 residues long. Germline V gene sequence: CDR1 MDHEN, CDR2 SYDVKM.

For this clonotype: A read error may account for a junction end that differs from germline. Here the CDR3 DNA reads TGTGCCAGCAGTGAGAGGGACAGGGGAAGATCACCCCCCCACTTT. Amino acid sequence: CASSERDRGRSPPHF. The chain employs TRBV27 and TRBJ1-6, with TRBD1 identical over 10 bases. Germline V gives CDR1 MNHEY, CDR2 SMNVEV (reference sequence). The CDR3 runs 15 residues.

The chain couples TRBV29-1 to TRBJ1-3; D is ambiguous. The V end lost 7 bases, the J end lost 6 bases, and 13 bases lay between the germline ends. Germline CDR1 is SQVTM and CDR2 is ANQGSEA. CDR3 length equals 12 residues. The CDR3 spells CSAQAGVNTIYF. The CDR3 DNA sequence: TGCAGCGCCCAGGCGGGCGTAAACACCATATATTTT.

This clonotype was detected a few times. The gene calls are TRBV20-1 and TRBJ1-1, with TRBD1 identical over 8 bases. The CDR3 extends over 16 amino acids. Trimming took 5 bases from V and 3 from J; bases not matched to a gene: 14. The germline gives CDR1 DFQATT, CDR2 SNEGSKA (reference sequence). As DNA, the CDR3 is TGCAGTGCTTCACAGGGGGGCTTGGAACGGGACACTGAAGCTTTCTTT. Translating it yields CSASQGGLERDTEAFF.

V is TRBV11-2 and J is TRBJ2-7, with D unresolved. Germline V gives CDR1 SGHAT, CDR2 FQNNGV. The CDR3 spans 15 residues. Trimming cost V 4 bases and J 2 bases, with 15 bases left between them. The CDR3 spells CASSSGPSSAYEQYF. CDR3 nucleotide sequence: TGTGCCAGCAGCTCCGGACCTTCGAGCGCCTACGAGCAGTACTTC.

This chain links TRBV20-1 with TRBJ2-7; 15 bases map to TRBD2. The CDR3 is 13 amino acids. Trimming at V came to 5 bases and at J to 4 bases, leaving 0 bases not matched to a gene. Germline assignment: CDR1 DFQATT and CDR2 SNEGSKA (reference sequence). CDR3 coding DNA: TGCAGTGCTGGGACTAGCGGGAGGTACGAGCAGTACTTC. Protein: CSAGTSGRYEQYF.

CDR3 protein: CAWSVLGSQYTEAFF. The CDR3 DNA reads as TGTGCCTGGAGTGTATTGGGAAGTCAATACACTGAAGCTTTCTTT. The gene calls are TRBV30 and TRBJ1-1, with D uncertain. CDR3 length: 15 amino acids. Germline-derived CDR1 and CDR2 are GTSNPN and SVGIG (reference sequence). V lost 0 bases, J lost 3 bases, and 14 bases lay in between.

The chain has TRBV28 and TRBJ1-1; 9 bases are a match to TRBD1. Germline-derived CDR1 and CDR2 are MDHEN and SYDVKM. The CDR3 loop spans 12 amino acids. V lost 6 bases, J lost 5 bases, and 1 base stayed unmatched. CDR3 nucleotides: TGTGCCAGCAGGACAGGGGGTACTGAAGCTTTCTTT. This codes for CASRTGGTEAFF.